Listed here is a single T cell receptor beta chain. The antigen remains undetermined. V lost 6 bases to trimming and J lost 12 bases, with 23 bases between them. The V gene's germline CDR1 is MDHEN and CDR2 SYDVKM. This CDR3 has 14 amino acids. These data originate in a study of PD-1 blockade in classical Hodgkin lymphoma. In the study overall: Nivolumab was administered to patients intravenously at 3 mg/kg every 2 weeks. General study points: A reduction in baseline TCR diversity was reportedly seen in newly diagnosed patients relative to healthy donors.

Here immunoSEQ multiplex PCR was the method, and the copy in TCRdb shows in-frame clones only, minus some. Of 10,000 to 12,000 clones listed, around 74% were seen once; the top ten hold around 32%. There was relapse after autologous stem cell transplantation in every patient, and there was variation in brentuximab vedotin exposure. This receptor was taken from a human donor with classical Hodgkin lymphoma. The chain uses TRBV28 and TRBJ2-5, with a tentative D call TRBD2 (6 bases). Sequenced here: peripheral blood mononuclear cells (PBMCs), sampled at baseline. This chain's CDR3 is CASSRRSRDSQKYF. In nucleotides, the CDR3 is TGTGCCAGCAGCAGGCGCTCTAGGGACTCCCAAAAGTACTTC.